Sequencing of this T cell receptor beta chain was carried out in a study of T cell responses to AZD1222 COVID-19 vaccine. The CDR3 is 16 residues long. Germline V gene sequence: CDR1 LGHNA, CDR2 YNFKEQ. Trimming removed 1 base at V and 1 base at J, with 11 bases between. Only in-frame clones appear in the TCRdb table, and some are missing; sequencing was by immunoSEQ multiplex PCR. In the table there are 95,000 to 110,000 clones, under 95% of which are singletons. This chain links TRBV4-2 with TRBJ1-5; no clear D. This TCR derives from an adult who received the AZD1222 COVID-19 vaccine. The sample consisted of peripheral blood, taken 28 days after the second AZD1222 dose. Here the CDR3 DNA reads TGTGCCAGCAGCCAAGGAGGAACAGTCAGCAATCAGCCCCAGCATTTT. Translating it yields CASSQGGTVSNQPQHF.